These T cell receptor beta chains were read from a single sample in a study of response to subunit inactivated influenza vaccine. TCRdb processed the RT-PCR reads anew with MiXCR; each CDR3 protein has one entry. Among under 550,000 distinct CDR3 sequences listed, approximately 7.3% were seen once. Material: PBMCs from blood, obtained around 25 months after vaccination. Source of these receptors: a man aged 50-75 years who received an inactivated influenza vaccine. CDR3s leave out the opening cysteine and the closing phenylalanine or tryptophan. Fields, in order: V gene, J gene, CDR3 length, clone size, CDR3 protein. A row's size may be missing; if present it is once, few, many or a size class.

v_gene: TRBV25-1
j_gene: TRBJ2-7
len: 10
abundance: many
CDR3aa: ASSDGDPAGY

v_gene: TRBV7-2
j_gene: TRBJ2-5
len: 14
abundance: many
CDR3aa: ASSLRGNSGQETQY

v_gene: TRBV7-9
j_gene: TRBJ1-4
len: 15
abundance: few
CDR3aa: ASSLQGARGFNEKLF

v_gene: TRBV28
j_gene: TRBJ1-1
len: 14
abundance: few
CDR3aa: ASSAIIAGSGTEAF

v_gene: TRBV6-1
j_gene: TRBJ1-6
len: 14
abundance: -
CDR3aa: ASRRQGGFYNSPLH

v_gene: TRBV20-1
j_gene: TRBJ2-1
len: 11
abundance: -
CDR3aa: SAALPTGGGQF

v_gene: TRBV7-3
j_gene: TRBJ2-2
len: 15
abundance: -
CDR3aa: ASSGGTSGTYTGELF

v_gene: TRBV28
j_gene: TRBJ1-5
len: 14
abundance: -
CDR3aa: ASSLPRGGINQPQH

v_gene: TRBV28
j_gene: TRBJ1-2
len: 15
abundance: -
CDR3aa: ASNPRVRDRGNYGYT

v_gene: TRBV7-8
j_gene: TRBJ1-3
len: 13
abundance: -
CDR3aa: ASRPAVPGGNTIY

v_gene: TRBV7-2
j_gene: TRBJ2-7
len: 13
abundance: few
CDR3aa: ASSLGGGIRTEQY

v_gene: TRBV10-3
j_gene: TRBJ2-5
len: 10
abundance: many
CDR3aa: AIGGQQETQY

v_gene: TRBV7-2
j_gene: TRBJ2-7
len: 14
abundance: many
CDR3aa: ASSLSSWDRTYEQY

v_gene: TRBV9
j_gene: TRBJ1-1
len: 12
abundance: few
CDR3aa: ASSVGGLGTEAF

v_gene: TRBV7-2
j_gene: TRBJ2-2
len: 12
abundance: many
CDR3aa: ASSLAGNAGELF

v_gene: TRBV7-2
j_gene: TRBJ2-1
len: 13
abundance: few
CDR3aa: ASSLAQPQYNEQF

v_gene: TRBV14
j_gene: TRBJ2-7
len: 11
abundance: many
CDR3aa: ASSQGTTYEQY

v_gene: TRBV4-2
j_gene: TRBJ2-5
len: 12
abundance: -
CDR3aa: ASSLSRYQETQY

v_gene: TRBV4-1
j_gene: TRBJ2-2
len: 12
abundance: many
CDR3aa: ASSQDRRGGELF

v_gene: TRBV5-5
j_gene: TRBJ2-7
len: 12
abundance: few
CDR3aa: ASSSAGYYYEQY

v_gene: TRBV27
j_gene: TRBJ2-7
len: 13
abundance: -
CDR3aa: ASKILGGSSYEQY

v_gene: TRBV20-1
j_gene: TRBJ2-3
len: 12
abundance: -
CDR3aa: SARPSGRSDTQY

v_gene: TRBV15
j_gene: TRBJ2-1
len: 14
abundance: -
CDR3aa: ATSRGRLAGGDEQF

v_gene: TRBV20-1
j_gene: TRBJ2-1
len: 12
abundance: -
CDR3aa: SAIAGGPDNEQF

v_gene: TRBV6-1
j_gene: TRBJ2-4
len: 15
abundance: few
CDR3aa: ASSEVFGFPAKNIQY

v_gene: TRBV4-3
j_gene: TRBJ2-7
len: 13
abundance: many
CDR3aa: ASSQDSQAAYEQY

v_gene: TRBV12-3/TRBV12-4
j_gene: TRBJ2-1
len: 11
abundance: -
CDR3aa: ASREVGYNEQF

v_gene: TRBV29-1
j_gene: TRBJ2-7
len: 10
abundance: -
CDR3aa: SVETRSYEQY

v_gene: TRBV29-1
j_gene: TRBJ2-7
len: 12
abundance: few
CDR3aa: SGRTSGYLGEQY

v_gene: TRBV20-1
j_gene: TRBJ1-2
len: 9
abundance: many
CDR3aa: SARTGSGYT

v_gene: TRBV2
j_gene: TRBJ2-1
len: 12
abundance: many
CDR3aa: ASRTSGRINRQF

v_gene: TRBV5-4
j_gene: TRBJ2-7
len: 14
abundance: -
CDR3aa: ASSLDPTSFDNEQY

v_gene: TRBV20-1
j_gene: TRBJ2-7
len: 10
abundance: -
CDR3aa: SASDSLYEQY

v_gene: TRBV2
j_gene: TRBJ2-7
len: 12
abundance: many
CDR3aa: ASSDWDYSYEQY

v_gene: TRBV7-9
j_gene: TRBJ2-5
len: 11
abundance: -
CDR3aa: ASSSTGYQTQY

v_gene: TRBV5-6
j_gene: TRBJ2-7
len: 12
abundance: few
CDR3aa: ASSSGTGGHEQY

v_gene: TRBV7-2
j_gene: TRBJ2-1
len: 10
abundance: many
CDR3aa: ASSLIGALEF

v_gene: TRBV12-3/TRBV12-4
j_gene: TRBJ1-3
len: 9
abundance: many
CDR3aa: ASDDVNTIY

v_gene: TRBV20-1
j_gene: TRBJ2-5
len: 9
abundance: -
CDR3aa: SAPRRETQY

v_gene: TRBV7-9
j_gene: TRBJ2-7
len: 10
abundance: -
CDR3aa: ASKPMDYEQY

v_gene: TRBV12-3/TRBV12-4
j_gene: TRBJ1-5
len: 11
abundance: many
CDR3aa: ASKDRGNQPQH

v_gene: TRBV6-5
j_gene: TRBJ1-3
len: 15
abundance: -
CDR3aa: ASSYSVFDRSGNTIY

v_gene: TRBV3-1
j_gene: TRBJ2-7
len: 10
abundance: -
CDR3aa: ASSHQSYEQY

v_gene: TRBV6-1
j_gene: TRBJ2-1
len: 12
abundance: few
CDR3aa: ASTQGGSYNEQF

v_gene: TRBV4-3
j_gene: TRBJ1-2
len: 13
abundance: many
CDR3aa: ASSQDRTGAYGYT

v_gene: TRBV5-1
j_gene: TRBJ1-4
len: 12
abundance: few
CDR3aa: ASSPQGNTEKLF

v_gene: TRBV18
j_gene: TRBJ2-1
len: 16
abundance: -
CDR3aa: ASSPPGGYGSGGSEQF

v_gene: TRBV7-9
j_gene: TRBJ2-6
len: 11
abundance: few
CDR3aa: ASSGFITNVLT

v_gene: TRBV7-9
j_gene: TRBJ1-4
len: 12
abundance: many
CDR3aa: ASSLAQGNEKLF

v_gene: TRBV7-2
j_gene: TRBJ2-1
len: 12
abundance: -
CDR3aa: ASRSIGGYDEQF

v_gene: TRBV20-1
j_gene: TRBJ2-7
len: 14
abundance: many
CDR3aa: SATRPGLAGGGEQY